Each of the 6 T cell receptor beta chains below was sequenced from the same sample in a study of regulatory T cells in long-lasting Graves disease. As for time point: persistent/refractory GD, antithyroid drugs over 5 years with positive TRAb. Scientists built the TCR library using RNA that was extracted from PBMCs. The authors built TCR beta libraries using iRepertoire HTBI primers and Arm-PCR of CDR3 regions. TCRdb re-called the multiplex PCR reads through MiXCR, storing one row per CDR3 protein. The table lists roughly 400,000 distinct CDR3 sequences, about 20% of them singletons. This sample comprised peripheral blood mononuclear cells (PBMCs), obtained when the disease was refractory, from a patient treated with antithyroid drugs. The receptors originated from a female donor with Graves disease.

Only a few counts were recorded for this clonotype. The CDR3 DNA is TGTGCCAGTAGTCTTATGGGACGAGGACAGGGGGCTTCCTACGAGCAGTACTTC. This codes for CASSLMGRGQGASYEQYF. The genes are TRBV19 and TRBJ2-7, with 11 positions matching TRBD1. J was trimmed by 1 base and V by 5 bases; bases with no gene match: 13. This CDR3 contains 18 residues. CDR1 is LNHDA and CDR2 is SQIVND in the germline V gene (reference sequence).

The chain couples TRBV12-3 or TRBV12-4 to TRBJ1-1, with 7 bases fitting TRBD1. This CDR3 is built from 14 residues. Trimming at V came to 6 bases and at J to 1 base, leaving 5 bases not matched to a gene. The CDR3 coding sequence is TGTGCCAGCAGCGACAGGGCTTGGAACACTGAAGCTTTCTTT. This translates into CASSDRAWNTEAFF.

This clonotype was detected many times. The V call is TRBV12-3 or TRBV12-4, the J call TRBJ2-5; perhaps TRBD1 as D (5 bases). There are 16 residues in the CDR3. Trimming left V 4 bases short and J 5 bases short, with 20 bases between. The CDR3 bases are TGTGCCAGCAGTTCAAAGGGGAACCCGTATCGGGAGACCCAGTACTTC. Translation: CASSSKGNPYRETQYF.

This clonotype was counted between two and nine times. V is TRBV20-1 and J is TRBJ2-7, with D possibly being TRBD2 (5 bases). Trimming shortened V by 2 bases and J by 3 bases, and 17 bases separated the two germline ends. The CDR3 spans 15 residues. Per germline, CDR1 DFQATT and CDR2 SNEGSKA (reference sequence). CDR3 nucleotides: TGCAGTGCTAGAAATGGGCGGACTGGGGTCTACGAGCAGTACTTC. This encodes CSARNGRTGVYEQYF.

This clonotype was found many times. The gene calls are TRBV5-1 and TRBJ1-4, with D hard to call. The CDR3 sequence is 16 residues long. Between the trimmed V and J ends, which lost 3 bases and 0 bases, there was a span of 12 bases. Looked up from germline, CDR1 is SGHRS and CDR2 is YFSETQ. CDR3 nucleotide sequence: TGCGCCAGCAGCTCGGGAGCCCGGGCAACTAATGAAAAACTGTTTTTT. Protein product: CASSSGARATNEKLFF.

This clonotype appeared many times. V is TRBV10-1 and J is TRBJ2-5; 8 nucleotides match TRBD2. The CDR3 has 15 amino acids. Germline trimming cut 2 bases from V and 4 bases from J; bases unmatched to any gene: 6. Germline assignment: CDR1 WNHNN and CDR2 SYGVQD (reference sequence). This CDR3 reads CASSETSGGRETQYF. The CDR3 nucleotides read TGCGCCAGCAGTGAGACTAGCGGCGGGAGAGAGACCCAGTACTTC.